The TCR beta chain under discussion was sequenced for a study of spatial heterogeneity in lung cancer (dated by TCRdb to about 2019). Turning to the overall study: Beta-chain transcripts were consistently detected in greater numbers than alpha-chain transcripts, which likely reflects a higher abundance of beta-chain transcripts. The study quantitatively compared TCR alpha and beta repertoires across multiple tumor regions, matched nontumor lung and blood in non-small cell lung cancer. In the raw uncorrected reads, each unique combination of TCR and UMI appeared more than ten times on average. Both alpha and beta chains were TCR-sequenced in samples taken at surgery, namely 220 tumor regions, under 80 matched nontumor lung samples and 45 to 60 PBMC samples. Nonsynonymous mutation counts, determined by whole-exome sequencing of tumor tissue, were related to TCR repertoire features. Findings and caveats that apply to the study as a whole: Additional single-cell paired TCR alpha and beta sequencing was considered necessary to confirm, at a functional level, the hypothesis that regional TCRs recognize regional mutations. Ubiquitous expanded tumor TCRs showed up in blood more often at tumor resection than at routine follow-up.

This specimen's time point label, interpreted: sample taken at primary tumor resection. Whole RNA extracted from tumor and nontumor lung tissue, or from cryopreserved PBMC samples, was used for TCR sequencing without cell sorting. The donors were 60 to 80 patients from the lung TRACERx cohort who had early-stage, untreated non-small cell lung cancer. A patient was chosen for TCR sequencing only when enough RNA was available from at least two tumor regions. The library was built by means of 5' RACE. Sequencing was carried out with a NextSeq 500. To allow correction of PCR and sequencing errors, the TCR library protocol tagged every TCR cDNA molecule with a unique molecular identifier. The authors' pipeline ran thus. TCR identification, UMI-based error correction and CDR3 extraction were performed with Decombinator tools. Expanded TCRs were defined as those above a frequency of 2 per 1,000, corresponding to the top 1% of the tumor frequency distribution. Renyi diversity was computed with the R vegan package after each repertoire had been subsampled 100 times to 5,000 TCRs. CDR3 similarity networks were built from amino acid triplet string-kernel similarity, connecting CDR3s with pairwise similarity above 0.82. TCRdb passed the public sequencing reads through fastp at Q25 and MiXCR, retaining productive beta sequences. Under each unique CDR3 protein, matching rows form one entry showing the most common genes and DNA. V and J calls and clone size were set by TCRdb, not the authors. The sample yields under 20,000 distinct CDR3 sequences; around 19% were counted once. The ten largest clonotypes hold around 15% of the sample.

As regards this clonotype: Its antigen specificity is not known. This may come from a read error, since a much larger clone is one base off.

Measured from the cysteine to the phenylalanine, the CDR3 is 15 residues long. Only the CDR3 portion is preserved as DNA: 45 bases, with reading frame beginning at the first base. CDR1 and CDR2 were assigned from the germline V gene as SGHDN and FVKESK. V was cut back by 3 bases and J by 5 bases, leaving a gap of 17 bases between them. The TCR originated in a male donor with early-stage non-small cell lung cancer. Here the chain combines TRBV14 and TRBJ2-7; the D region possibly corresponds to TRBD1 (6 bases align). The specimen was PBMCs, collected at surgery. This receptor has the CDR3 CASSHTEDSEDEQYF. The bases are TGTGCCAGCAGCCACACAGAGGACAGTGAAGACGAGCAGTACTTC. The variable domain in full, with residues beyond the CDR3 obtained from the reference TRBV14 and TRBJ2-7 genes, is EAGVTQFPSHSVIEKGQTVTLRCDPISGHDNLYWYRRVMGKEIKFLLHFVKESKQDESGMPNNRFLAERTGGTYSTLKVQPAELEDSGVYFCASSHTEDSEDEQYFGPGTRLTVT.